Below, 29 T cell receptor beta chains from the same sample are listed, as sequenced in a study of early T cells in non-severe SARS-CoV-2 infection. MiXCR, applied by TCRdb to the 5' RACE reads, yields one record per CDR3 protein. The table includes 85,000 to 90,000 distinct CDR3 sequences, 11% to 15% detected once. Sequencing was done on a sample of whole blood. The source of these receptors is an adult who was a healthcare worker with PCR-confirmed SARS-CoV-2 infection or an uninfected control (not recorded which).

The chain couples TRBV11-2 to TRBJ2-1; D may be TRBD2 (5 bases). V was cut by 4 bases and J by 4 bases, with 11 bases left in between. Germline assignment: CDR1 SGHAT and CDR2 FQNNGV. There are 14 residues in the CDR3. The CDR3 DNA reads as TGTGCCAGCAGCTCGGGAAGGACTTACAATGAGCAGTTCTTC. Protein sequence: CASSSGRTYNEQFF.

CDR3 loop: CASSVDVGSKSDTQYF. CDR3 bases: TGTGCCAGCAGCGTAGACGTCGGGTCTAAGTCAGATACGCAGTATTTT. The chain carries TRBV9 and TRBJ2-3; D is undetermined. The CDR3 totals 16 residues. The V and J ends lost 0 bases and 4 bases respectively, with 15 bases between them. Germline CDR1 is SGDLS and CDR2 is YYNGEE.

The genes are TRBV14 and TRBJ2-6; 7 nucleotides match TRBD1. Germline V gene lookup returns CDR1 SGHDN and CDR2 FVKESK. V was clipped by 5 bases and J by 4 bases; unmatched bases: 8. CDR3 length: 16 amino acids. The CDR3 nucleotides read TGTGCCAGCAGCAACCTACAGGGGCGCGGGGCCAACGTCCTGACTTTC. It encodes CASSNLQGRGANVLTF.

The gene calls are TRBV21-1 and TRBJ1-6. TRBV21-1 is a recognized pseudogene. CDR3 size: 12 residues. The CDR3 here is CASSRNNSPLHF. DNA of the CDR3: TGTGCCAGCAGCAGAAATAATTCACCCCTCCACTTT.

The table lists this clonotype with many counts. The chain recombines TRBV6-5 with TRBJ2-1, with D hard to call. The CDR3 sequence is 14 residues long. Germline values: CDR1 MNHEY, CDR2 SVGAGI. Deletions cut 3 bases from V and 0 bases from J, with 6 bases between. DNA for the CDR3: TGTGCCAGCAGTTATACGACCTCCTACAATGAGCAGTTCTTC. This codes for CASSYTTSYNEQFF.

This clonotype was found a few times. V is TRBV28 and J is TRBJ1-1, with TRBD1 matching 7 bases. The CDR3 runs to 15 residues. V shed 5 bases, J shed 0 bases, and the junction held 6 bases outside the gene matches. The germline CDR1 and CDR2 sequences are MDHEN and SYDVKM. The CDR3 protein is CASSPTGQMNTEAFF. The DNA of the CDR3 is TGTGCCAGCAGTCCAACGGGACAGATGAACACTGAAGCTTTCTTT.

This clonotype has just a few counts. This chain uses TRBV18 with TRBJ1-2, with a tentative D call TRBD1 (6 bases). This CDR3 region has 14 residues. The germline V gene encodes CDR1 KGHSH and CDR2 LQKENI. V gave up 5 bases and J gave up 0 bases, with 10 bases separating them. This CDR3 reads CASSTGAANYGYTF. CDR3 coding DNA: TGTGCCAGCTCAACGGGGGCAGCTAACTATGGCTACACCTTC.

V and J are TRBV7-2 and TRBJ2-7, with D perhaps matching TRBD1 (6 bases). CDR3 size: 16 residues. The germline V gene encodes CDR1 SGHTA and CDR2 FQGNSA. The germline V and J ends were trimmed by 5 bases and 5 bases, with 22 bases remaining between them. The CDR3 nucleotides are TGTGCCAGCAGCCCGAAGAGGGGGTGGTCAGGGAACGAGCAGTACTTC. It is translated as CASSPKRGWSGNEQYF.

This clonotype appeared a few times. The V gene is TRBV7-3, the J gene TRBJ2-7; TRBD1 or TRBD2 may be the D gene (6 bases each). Deletions cut 1 base from V and 4 bases from J, with 11 bases between. This CDR3 is built from 14 residues. In germline, CDR1 is SGHTA, CDR2 FQGTGA. CDR3 protein: CASSLSGGPYEQYF. The CDR3 DNA reads TGTGCCAGCAGCTTAAGTGGGGGGCCATACGAGCAGTACTTC.

At least ten counts were recorded for this clonotype. The J gene is TRBJ1-1, the V gene TRBV7-2; D uncertain. Germline V gives CDR1 SGHTA, CDR2 FQGNSA. The CDR3 covers 14 residues. Trimming took 3 bases from V and 0 from J, leaving 8 bases between them. CDR3 nucleotide sequence: TGTGCCAGCAGCTTGCTCCAGATGAACACTGAAGCTTTCTTT. This gives the protein CASSLLQMNTEAFF.

V is TRBV6-5 and J is TRBJ1-1; tentative D call: TRBD1 (5 bases). Germline V CDR1 and CDR2: MNHEY, SVGAGI. V lost 6 bases, J lost 3 bases, and 8 bases lay in between. This CDR3 comprises 12 residues. CDR3 region: CASRGVHTEAFF. DNA for the CDR3: TGTGCCAGCAGAGGGGTACACACTGAAGCTTTCTTT.

The sample holds a few counts of this clonotype. This sequence joins TRBV19 and TRBJ2-7; no clear D. From germline, CDR1 is LNHDA and CDR2 SQIVND (reference sequence). Trimming shortened V by 5 bases and J by 4 bases, and 15 bases separated the two germline ends. This CDR3 spans 14 amino acids. This chain's CDR3 is CASSYGRTAYEQYF. The CDR3 DNA reads as TGTGCCAGTAGTTACGGGCGAACCGCTTACGAGCAGTACTTC.

This clonotype was seen at least ten times. V is TRBV18 and J is TRBJ1-2, with 9 bases matching TRBD1. CDR1 and CDR2 (germline): KGHSH, LQKENI. The CDR3 has 14 residues. V shed 3 bases and J 8 bases; nucleotides not matched to a gene: 7. This chain's CDR3 is CASSPDSGTGGYTF. DNA for the CDR3: TGTGCCAGCTCACCTGATTCCGGGACAGGGGGCTACACCTTC.

This clonotype was recorded a few times. The V gene is TRBV27, the J gene TRBJ1-2; D is uncertain. V was shortened by 2 bases and J by 4 bases, with 11 bases between the two germline ends. This CDR3 is 14 amino acids long. CDR1 and CDR2 (germline): MNHEY, SMNVEV (reference sequence). CDR3 loop: CASSLKREIYGYTF. The CDR3, as DNA: TGTGCCAGCAGTTTAAAAAGGGAAATCTATGGCTACACCTTC.

The V gene is TRBV7-9, the J gene TRBJ2-7; the D gene is possibly TRBD1 (5 bases). The germline V gene has CDR1 SEHNR and CDR2 FQNEAQ (reference sequence). The CDR3 covers 17 residues. V gave up 5 bases and J gave up 2 bases, with 22 bases separating them. The CDR3 nucleotides are TGTGCCAGCAGCCAACAAGCTCAGGGAATTGTCCCCTACGAGCAGTACTTC. The encoded protein is CASSQQAQGIVPYEQYF.

The CDR3 DNA is TGTGCCAGCACCCTAGACAGGGTGGGCGAGCAGTTCTTC. Translated: CASTLDRVGEQFF. The chain couples TRBV7-9 to TRBJ2-1; 7 bases agree with TRBD1. The CDR3 sequence is 13 residues long. V gave up 7 bases and J gave up 10 bases; unmatched junction bases: 10. Germline CDR1 reads SEHNR; CDR2 reads FQNEAQ (reference sequence).

The sample holds a few counts of this clonotype. The chain joins TRBV10-3 to TRBJ2-7; D tentatively reads TRBD1 or TRBD2 (6 bases each). V was pared by 0 bases and J by 2 bases, with 14 bases between. Per the germline V gene, CDR1 is ENHRY and CDR2 is SYGVKD. The CDR3 runs to 16 residues. The CDR3 DNA sequence: TGTGCCATCAGTGAGTCGGGGGGCGCAGGACCCTACGAGCAGTACTTC. Translated: CAISESGGAGPYEQYF.

The chain links TRBV14 to TRBJ2-3; no firm D call. CDR1 and CDR2 from the germline V gene are SGHDN and FVKESK. CDR3 size: 12 residues. With 6 bases removed from V and 5 bases from J, the gap between germline ends came to 9 bases. CDR3 bases: TGTGCCAGCAGACTGGTACGAGATACGCAGTATTTT. The encoded protein is CASRLVRDTQYF.

The chain recombines TRBV6-5 with TRBJ1-1; D gene unclear. Looked up from germline, CDR1 is MNHEY and CDR2 is SVGAGI. The CDR3 length is 12 residues. The V end lost 2 bases, the J end lost 0 bases, and 1 base lay between the germline ends. The CDR3, as DNA: TGTGCCAGCAGTTACATGAACACTGAAGCTTTCTTT. It is translated as CASSYMNTEAFF.

The rearrangement uses TRBV7-2 and TRBJ2-1; TRBD2 is a possible D gene (6 bases). Trimming took 1 base from V and 6 from J, leaving 19 bases between them. The CDR3 covers 17 residues. Germline CDR1 SGHTA, CDR2 FQGNSA. The CDR3 loop is CASSLVVMRGTSNEQFF. The CDR3 DNA sequence: TGTGCCAGCAGCTTAGTGGTGATGCGGGGAACGAGCAATGAGCAGTTCTTC.

The V call is TRBV5-1, the J call TRBJ2-7, with no clear D. With 5 bases removed from V and 2 bases from J, the gap between germline ends came to 14 bases. Germline V gene sequence: CDR1 SGHRS, CDR2 YFSETQ. This CDR3 comprises 14 residues. The CDR3: CASSPAAEPYEQYF. The CDR3 DNA sequence: TGCGCCAGCAGTCCGGCCGCGGAACCCTACGAGCAGTACTTC.

In its sample, this clonotype was seen many times. The chain has TRBV5-5 and TRBJ2-4, with 11 bases aligning to TRBD1. The CDR3 totals 17 residues. Germline V gene data show CDR1 as SGHKS and CDR2 as YYEKEE (reference sequence). Trimming cost V 1 base and J 2 bases; bases outside gene matches: 5. The CDR3 nucleotides are TGTGCCAGCAGCTTGTCCGGGACAGGGGGGACCAAAAACATTCAGTACTTC. Translation: CASSLSGTGGTKNIQYF.

Only a few counts were recorded for this clonotype. The gene calls are TRBV7-9 and TRBJ1-4; D call uncertain. The CDR3 is made up of 16 amino acids. V lost 4 bases, J lost 2 bases, and 14 bases lay in between. Germline V gene lookup returns CDR1 SEHNR and CDR2 FQNEAQ (reference sequence). The DNA for the CDR3 is TGTGCCAGCAGCTCCGGAGTGGTGGGGACTAATGAAAAACTGTTTTTT. This codes for CASSSGVVGTNEKLFF.

The table lists this clonotype with a few counts. The chain combines TRBV7-8 with TRBJ2-1; 8 bases match TRBD2. This CDR3 region has 13 residues. The germline V gene has CDR1 SGHVS and CDR2 FQNEAQ. The CDR3 nucleotides are TGTGCGAGCCCGGGGGGGCAGGATAATGAGCAGTTCTTC. Protein product: CASPGGQDNEQFF.

The chain employs TRBV28 and TRBJ1-1, with a possible D match to TRBD1 (6 bases). CDR1 is MDHEN, CDR2 SYDVKM, per germline. The CDR3 consists of 13 residues. Trimming removed 7 bases at V and 10 bases at J, with 19 bases between. The CDR3 spells CASIKIQRGGAFF. CDR3 in DNA: TGTGCCAGCATAAAGATTCAGAGAGGGGGAGCTTTCTTT.

This clonotype was recorded a few times. This chain joins TRBV29-1 and TRBJ2-3, with D tentatively TRBD1 or TRBD2 (6 bases each). Germline V gene lookup returns CDR1 SQVTM and CDR2 ANQGSEA. V was cut by 4 bases and J by 0 bases, with 14 bases left in between. The CDR3 sequence is 15 residues long. The CDR3 here is CSVGKTGTSTDTQYF. CDR3 DNA: TGCAGCGTTGGCAAAACAGGGACTAGCACAGATACGCAGTATTTT.

The table lists this clonotype with a few counts. The chain joins TRBV6-4 to TRBJ2-7, with 8 nucleotides matching TRBD1. CDR3 length: 15 residues. V lost 4 bases and J lost 2; bases outside the gene matches: 7. Germline V lookup: CDR1 MRHNA, CDR2 SNTAGT. The DNA for the CDR3 is TGTGCCAGCAGTGCCACAGGGGGAGTCCCCTACGAGCAGTACTTC. It codes for CASSATGGVPYEQYF.

This clonotype turned up a few times. The J gene is TRBJ2-3, the V gene TRBV9; D is ambiguous. CDR1 and CDR2 (germline): SGDLS, YYNGEE. V was shortened by 0 bases and J by 3 bases, with 11 bases between the two germline ends. This CDR3 contains 15 residues. The CDR3 reads CASSVGAVSTDTQYF. CDR3 sequence (DNA): TGTGCCAGCAGCGTAGGGGCGGTTTCGACAGATACGCAGTATTTT. Using reference TRBV9 and TRBJ2-3 for the parts outside the CDR3, the full variable domain is DSGVTQTPKHLITATGQRVTLRCSPRSGDLSVYWYQQSLDQGLQFLIQYYNGEERAKGNILERFSAQQFPDLHSELNLSSLELGDSALYFCASSVGAVSTDTQYFGPGTRLTVL.

This clonotype was counted between two and nine times. This sequence joins TRBV28 and TRBJ1-1, with 7 bases that match TRBD1. Per the germline V gene, CDR1 is MDHEN and CDR2 is SYDVKM. There are 17 residues in the CDR3. Trimming at V came to 0 bases and at J to 4 bases, leaving 11 bases not matched to a gene. For the CDR3, the DNA is TGTGCCAGCAGTTTATGGCCCAACAGGGGACGGGGCACTGAAGCTTTCTTT. Protein sequence: CASSLWPNRGRGTEAFF.